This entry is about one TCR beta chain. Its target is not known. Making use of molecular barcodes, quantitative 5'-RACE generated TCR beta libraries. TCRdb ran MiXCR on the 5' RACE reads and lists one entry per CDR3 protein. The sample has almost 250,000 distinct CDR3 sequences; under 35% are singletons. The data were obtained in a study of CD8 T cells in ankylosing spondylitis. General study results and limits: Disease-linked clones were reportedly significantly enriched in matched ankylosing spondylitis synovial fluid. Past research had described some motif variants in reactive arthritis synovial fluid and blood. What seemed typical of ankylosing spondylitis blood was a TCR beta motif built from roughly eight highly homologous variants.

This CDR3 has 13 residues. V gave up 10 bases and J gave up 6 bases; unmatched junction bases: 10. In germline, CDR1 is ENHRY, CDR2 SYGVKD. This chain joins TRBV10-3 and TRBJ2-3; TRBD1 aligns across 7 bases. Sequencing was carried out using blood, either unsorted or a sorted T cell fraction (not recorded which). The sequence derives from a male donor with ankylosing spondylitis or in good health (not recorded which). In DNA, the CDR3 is TGTGCCACCCTGGGACAGCTGGAGGATACGCAGTATTTT. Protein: CATLGQLEDTQYF.